Listed here are 32 T cell receptor beta chains from one sample, sequenced in a study of radiotherapy plus CTLA-4 blockade in lung cancer. Sequencing was performed with immunoSEQ multiplex PCR; in TCRdb, only in-frame clones are kept and a portion is missing. The data hold 80,000 to 100,000 clones, with approximately 72% observed a single time. The material was peripheral blood, obtained from a patient treated with radiotherapy plus ipilimumab. The receptors shown here come from a human donor with non-small cell lung cancer who had a partial response to radiotherapy plus ipilimumab. Some clones in this sample may be carry-over from other donors' samples.

The chain combines TRBV28 with TRBJ2-7; no firm D call. CDR1 and CDR2 from the germline V gene are MDHEN and SYDVKM. V lost 3 bases and J lost 6, with 18 bases in between. CDR3 length: 15 residues. The DNA of the CDR3 is TGTGCCAGCAGTTTTGGTGCCCCCCCGGTAACCGAGCAGTACTTC. It specifies CASSFGAPPVTEQYF.

This clone was counted a single time. V usage is TRBV27 and J usage is TRBJ2-3, with D tentatively TRBD1 (6 bases). Germline CDR1 is MNHEY and CDR2 is SMNVEV (reference sequence). The CDR3 consists of 16 residues. Trimming removed 5 bases from V and 4 bases from J, with 19 bases in between. The chain's CDR3 is CASSPNRAPAADTQYF. The CDR3 nucleotides are TGTGCCAGCAGTCCCAACAGGGCTCCAGCAGCAGATACGCAGTATTTT.

This clone was recorded a few times. The chain carries TRBV7-9 and TRBJ2-7; 7 bases fit TRBD2. The CDR3 has 16 residues. V gave up 3 bases and J gave up 0 bases; unmatched junction bases: 8. The germline gives CDR1 SEHNR, CDR2 FQNEAQ (reference sequence). The CDR3 nucleotides read TGTGCCAGCAGCTTCGTATCGGGGGGAAGCTCCTACGAGCAGTACTTC. Amino acid sequence: CASSFVSGGSSYEQYF.

This chain connects TRBV28 to TRBJ1-5; D may be TRBD1 (5 bases). Trimming stripped 8 bases from V and 0 bases from J, with 23 bases between. The CDR3 extends over 18 amino acids. Germline lookup yields CDR1 MDHEN and CDR2 SYDVKM. The CDR3 DNA sequence: TGTGCCAGCCTTTCTGTACGTCGTTGGGGCCATAGCAATCAGCCCCAGCATTTT. It encodes CASLSVRRWGHSNQPQHF.

The J gene is TRBJ1-1, the V gene TRBV30; D is uncertain. This CDR3 comprises 13 residues. Trimming took off 1 base at V and 2 bases at J, with 8 bases between the two ends. Germline loops: CDR1 GTSNPN, CDR2 SVGIG (reference sequence). As DNA, the CDR3 is TGTGCCTGGAGTGAGGGAGTAAACACTGAAGCTTTCTTT. This gives the protein CAWSEGVNTEAFF.

The genes are TRBV4-3 and TRBJ1-5; no clear D gene. Trimming cost V 1 base and J 6 bases, with 7 bases left between them. Per the germline V gene, CDR1 is LGHNA and CDR2 is YSLEER. The CDR3 covers 13 residues. The DNA for the CDR3 is TGCGCCAGCAGCCAAGGGTACGGTCAGCCCCAGCATTTT. Translating it yields CASSQGYGQPQHF.

For this clone: The conserved phenylalanine or tryptophan is not found at the CDR3 terminus, so this likely reflects a read error. Here the CDR3 DNA reads TGTGCCGCGGGGGATGGCTACACCCTC. Its translation is CAAGDGYTL. The genes are TRBV28 and TRBJ1-2; D perhaps matches TRBD1 (5 bases). CDR3 length equals 9 residues. V was trimmed by 11 bases and J by 6 bases, leaving 7 bases between them. In germline, CDR1 is MDHEN, CDR2 SYDVKM.

J is TRBJ1-5 and V is TRBV28, with 9 bases fitting TRBD1. Germline CDR1 MDHEN, CDR2 SYDVKM. The CDR3 totals 15 residues. Trimming removed 6 bases from V and 6 bases from J; junction bases left unmatched: 9. CDR3 coding DNA: TGTGCCAGCAGGCAGCGGGACAGGGTCTCTCAGCCCCAGCATTTT. Translating it yields CASRQRDRVSQPQHF. The variable domain in full, completed from reference TRBV28 and TRBJ1-5, reads DVKVTQSSRYLVKRTGEKVFLECVQDMDHENMFWYRQDPGLGLRLIYFSYDVKMKEKGDIPEGYSVSREKKERFSLILESASTNQTSMYLCASRQRDRVSQPQHFGDGTRLSIL.

The chain joins TRBV9 to TRBJ2-2, with D maybe TRBD1 (5 bases). The CDR3 has 14 residues. Trimming took off 0 bases at V and 3 bases at J, with 6 bases between the two ends. Germline loops: CDR1 SGDLS, CDR2 YYNGEE. The CDR3, as DNA: TGTGCCAGCAGCGTAGTACAGGACACCGGGGAGCTGTTTTTT. This translates into CASSVVQDTGELFF.

CDR3 nucleotide sequence: TGTGCCAGTAGTATCTCGGGCCAGGGGCTTCAAACCCGTAAACAGTACTTC. This codes for CASSISGQGLQTRKQYF. V usage is TRBV19 and J usage is TRBJ2-4; tentative D call: TRBD1 (6 bases). V lost 3 bases to trimming and J lost 13 bases, with 28 bases between them. The CDR3 has 17 amino acids. Germline V lookup: CDR1 LNHDA, CDR2 SQIVND (reference sequence).

The V gene is TRBV18, the J gene TRBJ2-4; 9 bases line up with TRBD2. Germline CDR1 reads KGHSH; CDR2 reads LQKENI. This CDR3 region has 16 residues. Unmatched junction bases numbered 6, after V lost 6 bases and J lost 0 bases. Here the CDR3 DNA reads TGTGCCAGCTCCCTGGCTAGCGGGGTAGCCAAAAACATTCAGTACTTC. Its protein is CASSLASGVAKNIQYF.

The chain combines TRBV4-2 with TRBJ1-5; TRBD1 might be the D (6 bases). Germline assignment: CDR1 LGHNA and CDR2 YNFKEQ. CDR3 size: 18 residues. Trimming took off 0 bases at V and 2 bases at J, with 17 bases between the two ends. The CDR3 protein is CASSQDLGGREGNQPQHF. As DNA, the CDR3 is TGTGCCAGCAGCCAAGATCTGGGGGGGCGCGAAGGCAATCAGCCCCAGCATTTT.

This chain joins TRBV5-8 and TRBJ2-1; TRBD2 matches 10 bases. Losses at the gene ends were 3 bases for V and 8 bases for J; bases not matched to a gene: 5. Germline loops: CDR1 SGHTS, CDR2 YDEGEE. This CDR3 has 14 amino acids. CDR3 amino acids: CASSYQRGGYEQFF. CDR3 in DNA: TGTGCCAGCAGCTACCAGCGGGGGGGCTATGAGCAGTTCTTC.

The DNA for the CDR3 is TGTGCCAGCAGCCCTACGGGACAGGGCGCTGAAGCTTTCTTT. Its protein product is CASSPTGQGAEAFF. V and J are TRBV5-4 and TRBJ1-1; 9 positions agree with TRBD1. Germline lookup yields CDR1 SGHNT and CDR2 YYREEE (reference sequence). Unmatched junction bases numbered 7, after V lost 4 bases and J lost 6 bases. The CDR3 contains 14 residues.

J is TRBJ1-2 and V is TRBV5-5; TRBD1 matches 9 bases. The junction had 2 bases not matched to a gene; V was cut back by 8 bases and J by 0 bases. Germline CDR1 reads SGHKS; CDR2 reads YYEKEE (reference sequence). The CDR3 length is 13 residues. CDR3 bases: TGTGCCAGTCGGACAGGGGCTAACTATGGCTACACCTTC. Translating it yields CASRTGANYGYTF.

V usage is TRBV15 and J usage is TRBJ2-2, with D tentatively TRBD2 (6 bases). V lost 1 base and J lost 4, with 13 bases in between. The CDR3 spans 16 residues. Looked up from germline, CDR1 is LNHNV and CDR2 is YYDKDF (reference sequence). The CDR3 is CATSRGRGAGTGELFF. The CDR3 DNA reads TGTGCCACCAGCAGAGGGAGGGGAGCGGGCACCGGGGAGCTGTTTTTT.

The chain joins TRBV7-2 to TRBJ2-7, with 9 bases that match TRBD2. V gave up 5 bases and J gave up 7 bases; unmatched junction bases: 12. Germline CDR1 is SGHTA and CDR2 is FQGNSA. CDR3 size: 15 residues. The CDR3 loop reads CASSHGGLSGREQYF. DNA for the CDR3: TGTGCCAGCAGCCATGGCGGACTGAGCGGGAGGGAGCAGTACTTC.

V usage is TRBV4-3 and J usage is TRBJ2-3, with D tentatively TRBD2 (5 bases). Trimming took off 3 bases at V and 5 bases at J, with 9 bases between the two ends. The CDR3 runs 13 residues. The V gene's germline CDR1 is LGHNA and CDR2 YSLEER. The CDR3 here is CASSQARGDTQYF. CDR3 in DNA: TGCGCCAGCAGCCAGGCACGGGGAGATACGCAGTATTTT.

The chain recombines TRBV5-5 with TRBJ2-1; D perhaps matches TRBD1 (6 bases). Germline lookup yields CDR1 SGHKS and CDR2 YYEKEE (reference sequence). CDR3 size: 18 residues. The V gene lost 1 base and the J gene lost 4 bases, with 21 bases spanning the gap. DNA for the CDR3: TGTGCCAGCAGCTTGCGGTTATGGGGTCAGGGGCTATACAATGAGCAGTTCTTC. Translating it yields CASSLRLWGQGLYNEQFF. The full variable domain, its missing parts supplied by reference TRBV5-5 and TRBJ2-1, is DAGVTQSPTHLIKTRGQQVTLRCSPISGHKSVSWYQQVLGQGPQFIFQYYEKEERGRGNFPDRFSARQFPNYSSELNVNALLLGDSALYLCASSLRLWGQGLYNEQFFGPGTRLTVL.

The CDR3: CASSLKQGAREKLFF. CDR3 nucleotide sequence: TGTGCCAGCAGCTTGAAACAGGGGGCGCGAGAAAAACTGTTTTTT. The chain has TRBV5-4 and TRBJ1-4; 9 bases agree with TRBD1. The CDR3 is 15 residues long. After removal of 1 base from V and 8 bases from J, the junction contained 6 bases not matched to a gene. Germline-derived CDR1 and CDR2 are SGHNT and YYREEE (reference sequence).

In this sample, this clone turned up a few times. V and J are TRBV4-2 and TRBJ2-3, with D perhaps TRBD2 (6 bases). V was shortened by 6 bases and J by 6 bases, with 19 bases between the two germline ends. This CDR3 comprises 15 residues. CDR1 is LGHNA, CDR2 YNFKEQ, per germline. The CDR3 reads CASSSRGMEADTQYF. CDR3 coding DNA: TGTGCCAGCAGTTCTCGGGGGATGGAGGCGGATACGCAGTATTTT.

This clone occurred a few times. V is TRBV5-1 and J is TRBJ1-6; 11 bases match TRBD1. The junction had 8 bases not matched to a gene; V was cut back by 4 bases and J by 8 bases. The CDR3 contains 16 residues. Per germline, CDR1 SGHRS and CDR2 YFSETQ. DNA for the CDR3: TGCGCCAGCAGCGGAAGGGACAGGGGGTATGATTCACCCCTCCACTTT. Its translation is CASSGRDRGYDSPLHF.

The chain carries TRBV29-1 and TRBJ1-3, with D maybe TRBD1 (5 bases). The ends were cut back, 3 bases at V and 4 bases at J, with 13 bases in the middle. The CDR3 is 14 residues long. Germline V gene data show CDR1 as SQVTM and CDR2 as ANQGSEA. The CDR3 sequence is CSVDAGVAGNTIYF. DNA of the CDR3: TGCAGCGTTGACGCGGGGGTTGCCGGAAACACCATATATTTT.

The chain combines TRBV28 with TRBJ1-2; maybe TRBD1 (6 bases). The germline V gene encodes CDR1 MDHEN and CDR2 SYDVKM. The CDR3 runs to 15 residues. The V gene lost 5 bases and the J gene lost 4 bases, with 17 bases spanning the gap. CDR3 region: CASSSLRGFLYGYTF. The CDR3 DNA is TGTGCCAGCAGTAGCTTAAGGGGGTTTCTCTATGGCTACACCTTC.

About this clone itself: In the same sample, other DNA sequences code for this CDR3. The V call is TRBV29-1, the J call TRBJ1-1, with TRBD1 matching over 8 bases. After removal of 7 bases from V and 1 base from J, the junction contained 2 bases not matched to a gene. Germline assignment: CDR1 SQVTM and CDR2 ANQGSEA. The length of the CDR3 is 12 residues. In DNA form, the CDR3 reads TGCAGCGGTGGACAGGGGAACACTGAAGCTTTCTTT. Protein product: CSGGQGNTEAFF.

The V and J genes are TRBV29-1 and TRBJ2-5, with TRBD1 identical over 9 bases. This CDR3 spans 13 amino acids. Looked up from germline, CDR1 is SQVTM and CDR2 is ANQGSEA. After removal of 6 bases from V and 5 bases from J, the junction contained 7 bases not matched to a gene. Here the CDR3 reads CSVAGTGWETQYF. In nucleotides, the CDR3 is TGCAGCGTGGCGGGGACAGGGTGGGAGACCCAGTACTTC.

This clone was recorded only once. The rearrangement joins TRBV4-3 to TRBJ2-1; possible D gene TRBD1, 6 bases. Trimming cost V 1 base and J 4 bases, with 8 bases left between them. The germline V gene has CDR1 LGHNA and CDR2 YSLEER. This CDR3 spans 14 amino acids. The CDR3 sequence: CASSQGGQYNEQFF. DNA for the CDR3: TGCGCCAGCAGCCAAGGGGGGCAGTACAATGAGCAGTTCTTC.

This clone occurred once. The gene calls are TRBV15 and TRBJ2-4; a weak D match, TRBD2 (7 bases). Germline CDR1 LNHNV, CDR2 YYDKDF (reference sequence). The germline V and J ends were trimmed by 0 bases and 7 bases, with 13 bases remaining between them. The CDR3 has 15 residues. CDR3 nucleotides: TGTGCCACCAGCAGAGATTTGCGGGGGCAGAACATTCAGTACTTC. It encodes CATSRDLRGQNIQYF.

The V call is TRBV5-1, the J call TRBJ1-3; possible D gene TRBD1, 6 bases. V was trimmed by 5 bases and J by 4 bases, leaving 16 bases between them. Germline V lookup: CDR1 SGHRS, CDR2 YFSETQ. There are 15 residues in the CDR3. CDR3 nucleotide sequence: TGCGCCAGCAGTTTCGCTGGGGGCCAAGGAAACACCATATATTTT. It translates to CASSFAGGQGNTIYF.

This clone qualifies as medium-sized (0.01 to 0.1%). The chain joins TRBV19 to TRBJ2-7; 7 nucleotides agree with TRBD2. CDR3 length: 13 residues. V shed 5 bases, J shed 0 bases, and the junction held 1 base outside the gene matches. Germline values: CDR1 LNHDA, CDR2 SQIVND (reference sequence). The CDR3 sequence is CASSPSGSYEQYF. For the CDR3, the DNA is TGTGCCAGTAGTCCTAGCGGCTCCTACGAGCAGTACTTC.

The V gene is TRBV2, the J gene TRBJ2-5; D not certain. The DNA end favors TRBJ2-7, so the J call may be wrong. CDR1 is SNHLY, CDR2 FYNNEI, per germline. The CDR3 sequence is 12 residues long. The CDR3 nucleotides are TGTGCCAGCAGTGAAGAATCCTACGAGCAGTACTTC. Its protein is CASSEESYEQYF.

The chain links TRBV5-4 to TRBJ2-7; 7 positions agree with TRBD2. The CDR3 has 16 residues. The junction had 6 bases not matched to a gene; V was cut back by 0 bases and J by 0 bases. The germline V gene encodes CDR1 SGHNT and CDR2 YYREEE (reference sequence). In DNA form, the CDR3 reads TGTGCCAGCAGCTTGGATCCGGGGGGAGGCTCCTACGAGCAGTACTTC. Its protein is CASSLDPGGGSYEQYF.